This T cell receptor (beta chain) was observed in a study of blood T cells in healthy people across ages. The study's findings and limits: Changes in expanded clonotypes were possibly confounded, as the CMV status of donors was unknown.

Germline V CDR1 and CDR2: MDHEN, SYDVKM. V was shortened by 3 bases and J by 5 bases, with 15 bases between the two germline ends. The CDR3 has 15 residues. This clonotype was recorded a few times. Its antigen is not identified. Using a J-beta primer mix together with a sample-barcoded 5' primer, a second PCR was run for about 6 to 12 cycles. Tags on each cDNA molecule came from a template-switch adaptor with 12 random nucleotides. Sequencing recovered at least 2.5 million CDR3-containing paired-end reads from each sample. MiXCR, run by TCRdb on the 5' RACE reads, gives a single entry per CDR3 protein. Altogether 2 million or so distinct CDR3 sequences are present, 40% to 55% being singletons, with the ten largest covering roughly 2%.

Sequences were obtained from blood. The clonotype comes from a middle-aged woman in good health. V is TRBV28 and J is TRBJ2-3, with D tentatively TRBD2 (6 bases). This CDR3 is CASSFGGTVEDTQYF. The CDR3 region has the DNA TGTGCCAGCAGTTTTGGGGGGACGGTGGAAGATACGCAGTATTTT.